The rows below give T cell receptor beta chains drawn from one sample of a study of siplizumab effects on memory and regulatory T cells. TCRdb keeps only in-frame clones here, not all; method: immunoSEQ multiplex PCR. The table records roughly 120,000 clones, more than 90% of them present only once. Sequencing used CD4+ T cells sorted from blood. All receptors come from a human donor in good health. Both conserved end residues are part of each CDR3. A D gene is named only where the DNA matches it firmly. Expanded clones are given a class, and other clones once, few, many or no size at all.

size,D,J,V,DNA,CDR3
NA,NA,TRBJ1-2,TRBV2,TGTGCCAGCAGTCCTAACTTCATAGATGGCTACACCTTC,CASSPNFIDGYTF
NA,TRBD1,TRBJ1-2,TRBV9,TGTGCCAGCAGCGCCGTGGGACAGGGTGACTATGGCTACACCTTC,CASSAVGQGDYGYTF
NA,NA,TRBJ2-2,TRBV6-1,TGTGCCAGCATCATAAGAATAACAGGCGGGGAGCTGTTTTTT,CASIIRITGGELFF
NA,NA,TRBJ1-1,TRBV7-6,TGTGCCAGCAGCTTAGCGGGGCAGTTGGGTAAAGGGAACACTAAAGGGAACACTGAAGCTTTCTTT,CASSLAGQLGKGNTKGNTEAFF
NA,TRBD1,TRBJ1-1,TRBV29-1,TGCAGCGTCCAACAGGGGAACTCGAACACTGAAGCTTTCTTT,CSVQQGNSNTEAFF
NA,TRBD1,TRBJ2-7,TRBV5-1,TGCGCCAGCAGCCCAGGGGGTCGGGAGCAGTACTTC,CASSPGGREQYF
NA,NA,TRBJ1-3,TRBV5-1,TGCGCCAGCAGCTTGGAAGGGAGGAGCTCTGGAAACACCATATATTTT,CASSLEGRSSGNTIYF
NA,NA,TRBJ1-5,TRBV7-8,TGTGCCAGCAGCTGGGGGGGGGATCAGCCCCAGCATTTT,CASSWGGDQPQHF
NA,TRBD2,TRBJ2-1,TRBV4-1,TGCGCCAGCAGCCAATCAACCTCACTAGCGGTAGATGACAATGAGCAGTTCTTC,CASSQSTSLAVDDNEQFF
NA,TRBD1,TRBJ1-4,TRBV2,TGTGCCAGCACCGGGACAGTTAATGAAAAACTGTTTTTT,CASTGTVNEKLFF
NA,NA,TRBJ1-2,TRBV21-1,TGTGCCAGCAGCAAACATCCAATTGATGGCTACACCTTC,CASSKHPIDGYTF
NA,NA,TRBJ1-5,TRBV10-3,TGTGCCATCAGTGGATCTCAGGGGCAGGGGTCCACCTCGGGACATCAGCCCCAGCATTTT,CAISGSQGQGSTSGHQPQHF
NA,NA,TRBJ1-3,TRBV5-6,TGTGCCAGCAGCTTATACGAAAACACCATATATTTT,CASSLYENTIYF
NA,NA,TRBJ1-1,TRBV7-9,TGTGCCAGCAGCTTGAGGGTTGAAGCTTTCTTT,CASSLRVEAFF
NA,TRBD2,TRBJ2-1,TRBV7-8,TGTGCCAGCAGCTTAATTCAGGGGACTAGCGGGAGAGGGAATGAGCAGTTCTTC,CASSLIQGTSGRGNEQFF
few,NA,TRBJ2-1,TRBV5-1,TGCGCCAGCAGCTCCACCACTCACTCCTACAATGAGCAGTTCTTC,CASSSTTHSYNEQFF
NA,NA,TRBJ1-2,TRBV6-5,TGTGCCAGCAGTTACTCGAAAGCAAGGGGGAACTATGGCTACACCTTC,CASSYSKARGNYGYTF
NA,NA,TRBJ1-4,TRBV7-9,TGTGCCAGCAGCTCGGGTGGGTCTAATGAAAAACTGTTTTTT,CASSSGGSNEKLFF
NA,NA,TRBJ2-7,TRBV5-6,TGTGCCAGCAGCGACCCCCCCGCCGGGGGCTTTCTGGGTGAGCAGTACTTC,CASSDPPAGGFLGEQYF
NA,TRBD1,TRBJ1-3,TRBV11-3,TGTGCCAGCAGCCCCTACTTGGGTTTCCGGACAGGGCGACACACCATATATTTT,CASSPYLGFRTGRHTIYF
NA,TRBD1,TRBJ1-4,TRBV19,TGTGCCAGTAGGCGGGCTCAGGGGGAGGTGGAAAAACTGTTTTTT,CASRRAQGEVEKLFF
NA,TRBD1,TRBJ2-3,TRBV7-8,TGTGCCAGCAGCGCAACAGGGGGTATTGGAACAGATACGCAGTATTTT,CASSATGGIGTDTQYF
once,NA,TRBJ2-3,TRBV21-1,TGTGCCAGCAGCAAAGCGGGAGTGGCAGATACGCAGTATTTT,CASSKAGVADTQYF
NA,TRBD2,TRBJ2-7,TRBV19,TGTGCCAGTAGTATGGGGGAGGGAGGCCCAACCTACGAGCAGTACTTC,CASSMGEGGPTYEQYF
NA,NA,TRBJ1-1,TRBV2,TGTGCCAGCACCTCCCCGGGGCGGGGTACTGAAGCTTTCTTT,CASTSPGRGTEAFF
NA,NA,TRBJ2-2,TRBV25-1,TGTGCCAGCAGTGAGCATAAGGGACGGAAACTCACCGGGGAGCTGTTTTTT,CASSEHKGRKLTGELFF
NA,TRBD1,TRBJ1-1,TRBV5-5,TGTGCCAGCACGACCCGGGGCAGGGGGCTTCTGAACACTGAAGCTTTCTTT,CASTTRGRGLLNTEAFF
few,NA,TRBJ1-2,TRBV2,TGTGCCAGCAGTGAAGGGGGATTCGCCTTC,CASSEGGFAF
NA,NA,TRBJ1-6,TRBV19,TGTGCCAGTTACGGACTGCCGGGCTCACCCCTCCACTTT,CASYGLPGSPLHF
NA,NA,TRBJ1-3,TRBV10-3,TGTGCCATCAGCGAGGGGAGCCGAAACACCATATATTTT,CAISEGSRNTIYF
NA,NA,TRBJ2-5,TRBV19,TGTGCCAGTAGTCCCGCGGGAGAGACCCAGTACTTC,CASSPAGETQYF
once,NA,TRBJ2-3,TRBV9,TGTGCCAGCAGCGCGGGCACAGATACGCAGTATTTT,CASSAGTDTQYF
NA,NA,TRBJ1-1,TRBV10-1,TGCGCCAGCAGTGAACCGGTACGTCCGACTGAAGCTTTCTTT,CASSEPVRPTEAFF
NA,TRBD2,TRBJ2-3,TRBV4-1,TGCGCCAGCAGCTACCGAGCGGGAAGCACAGATACGCAGTATTTT,CASSYRAGSTDTQYF
NA,NA,TRBJ1-2,TRBV5-1,TGCGCCAGCACTCCTTCGGGGGGCGCAGATGGCTACACCTTC,CASTPSGGADGYTF
NA,NA,TRBJ1-1,TRBV6-5,TGTGCCAGCAGTTATCAGAGACACACTGAAGCTTTCTTT,CASSYQRHTEAFF
NA,NA,TRBJ2-1,TRBV6-4,TGTGCCAGCAGTAACCCTGAGACCCCGGGAGTTAACAATGAGCAGTTCTTC,CASSNPETPGVNNEQFF
NA,TRBD1,TRBJ1-6,TRBV30,TGTGCCGGGAAAGGACAGGGGGCAGGAAATTCACCCCTCCACTTT,CAGKGQGAGNSPLHF
NA,NA,TRBJ1-1,TRBV2,TGTGCCAGCATTATCACCGGATTGGTGGGAAGGAACACTGAAGCTTTCTTT,CASIITGLVGRNTEAFF
NA,NA,TRBJ2-5,TRBV9,TGTGCCAGCAGCGTTCAGGGGATCTACCAAGAGACCCAGTACTTC,CASSVQGIYQETQYF